Included here is one T cell receptor beta chain sequence, with context. Germline V gene sequence: CDR1 MNHNY, CDR2 SVGAGI (reference sequence). Trimming cost V 7 bases and J 3 bases, with 7 bases left between them. The CDR3 has 12 amino acids. Positive CCR7 selection of CD45RO-negative cells yielded the naive CD8 cells, and terminally differentiated effector memory CD45RA+ cells were excluded. The donor cohort consisted entirely of Caucasian adults residing in Nashville, Tennessee. This sample is part of a study of shared clonotypes between healthy human individuals. Assay execution proceeded at the deep level. Assay used: immunoSEQ multiplex PCR; TCRdb lists only in-frame clones, some missing. The profile shows about 2.2 million clones, 90% to 95% of them singletons.

The chain is built from TRBV6-6 and TRBJ1-5; D ambiguous. What was sequenced was naive CD8+ T cells from PBMCs. This sequence was found in a man younger than 35 in good health. Some clones in this sample may be carry-over from other donors' samples. The CDR3, as DNA: TGTGCCAGCAACGAGTTCAATCAGCCCCAGCATTTT. Translated, it gives CASNEFNQPQHF.